Shown below are 18 T cell receptor beta chains from a single sample sequenced in a study of T cell responses to AZD1222 COVID-19 vaccine. Libraries were prepared by immunoSEQ multiplex PCR; TCRdb keeps only in-frame clonotypes and omits some of them. Of 200,000 or so clones listed, approximately 90% were seen once; the top ten hold roughly 6%. This specimen consisted of peripheral blood, obtained on day 0 of AZD1222 vaccination. The receptors shown here come from an adult in good health.

V is TRBV18 and J is TRBJ1-6; 8 nucleotides align to TRBD1. V lost 3 bases and J lost 9; bases outside the gene matches: 10. Germline V gene lookup returns CDR1 KGHSH and CDR2 LQKENI. This CDR3 has 16 amino acids. The CDR3 is CASSPFGQGLGSPLHF. Written as DNA, the CDR3 is TGTGCCAGCTCACCCTTCGGACAGGGATTGGGTTCACCCCTCCACTTT.

The chain links TRBV7-2 to TRBJ2-1; D possibly corresponds to TRBD2 (6 bases). The CDR3 is 14 amino acids. Germline-derived CDR1 and CDR2 are SGHTA and FQGNSA. The V end was cut by 5 bases, the J end by 9 bases, with 17 bases between. This CDR3 reads CASSPPGRAAEQFF. DNA for the CDR3: TGTGCCAGCAGCCCCCCCGGGAGAGCGGCTGAGCAGTTCTTC.

The rearrangement uses TRBV5-1 and TRBJ1-2; tentative D call: TRBD1 (5 bases). V lost 4 bases and J lost 6, with 16 bases in between. Germline CDR1 and CDR2: SGHRS and YFSETQ. This CDR3 has 14 residues. CDR3 sequence: CASSLRAGIDGYTF. CDR3 nucleotide sequence: TGCGCCAGCAGCCTGCGCGCAGGGATAGATGGCTACACCTTC. Drawing the rest from reference TRBV5-1 and TRBJ1-2, the complete variable domain is KAGVTQTPRYLIKTRGQQVTLSCSPISGHRSVSWYQQTPGQGLQFLFEYFSETQRNKGNFPGRFSGRQFSNSRSEMNVSTLELGDSALYLCASSLRAGIDGYTFGSGTRLTVV.

CDR3 nucleotide sequence: TGTGCCAGCAGCTCCCGCCGGACGGGAGCCGTTGCCGGGGAGCTGTTTTTT. Translation: CASSSRRTGAVAGELFF. The chain uses TRBV11-2 and TRBJ2-2; D might be TRBD2 (6 bases). The germline CDR1 and CDR2 sequences are SGHAT and FQNNGV. The CDR3 runs to 17 residues. Trimming left V 4 bases short and J 6 bases short, with 21 bases between.

This sequence joins TRBV19 and TRBJ1-4; D not certain. Germline-derived CDR1 and CDR2 are LNHDA and SQIVND (reference sequence). The length of the CDR3 is 14 residues. Trimming removed 3 bases at V and 7 bases at J, with 12 bases between. The CDR3 is CASSITALPEKLFF. In DNA, the CDR3 is TGTGCCAGTAGTATCACGGCTTTACCTGAAAAACTGTTTTTT.

This clone was observed a handful of times. The gene calls are TRBV30 and TRBJ2-7; 7 bases match TRBD1. This CDR3 has 12 amino acids. The trim removed 1 base at V and 3 bases at J, leaving 0 bases unmatched. CDR1 is GTSNPN, CDR2 SVGIG, per germline (reference sequence). CDR3 coding DNA: TGTGCCTGGAGTGGACAGGGCTACGAGCAGTACTTC. Residues: CAWSGQGYEQYF.

V and J are TRBV12-3 or TRBV12-4 and TRBJ1-3, with 7 bases identical to TRBD1. J lost 4 bases, V lost 6 bases, and 3 bases had no gene match. The CDR3 spans 13 residues. CDR3 amino acids: CASRSDRGNTIYF. Written as DNA, the CDR3 is TGTGCCAGCAGGTCGGACAGGGGAAACACCATATATTTT.

This clone was counted a single time. V is TRBV28 and J is TRBJ1-1; no clear D gene. Looked up from germline, CDR1 is MDHEN and CDR2 is SYDVKM. Trimming shortened V by 6 bases and J by 1 base, and 3 bases separated the two germline ends. The CDR3 extends over 11 amino acids. The CDR3 here is CASRGNTEAFF. CDR3 bases: TGTGCCAGCAGAGGGAACACTGAAGCTTTCTTT.

V gene TRBV30 combines with J gene TRBJ1-3; D call uncertain. The CDR3 sequence is 12 residues long. Trimming pared 0 bases from V and 3 bases from J, leaving 3 bases between. Germline V gives CDR1 GTSNPN, CDR2 SVGIG (reference sequence). DNA for the CDR3: TGTGCCTGGAGTGTACTTGGAAACACCATATATTTT. Amino acids: CAWSVLGNTIYF.

This clone was counted a single time. This rearrangement joins TRBV4-3 to TRBJ2-3; the D gene is possibly TRBD1 (6 bases). From germline, CDR1 is LGHNA and CDR2 YSLEER. The CDR3 consists of 17 residues. The V end was cut by 0 bases, the J end by 0 bases, with 13 bases between. Written as DNA, the CDR3 is TGCGCCAGCAGCCAAGATGCCAGGGGCGCCAGCACAGATACGCAGTATTTT. This sequence encodes CASSQDARGASTDTQYF.

V gene TRBV24-1 combines with J gene TRBJ1-5; possibly TRBD1 for D (6 bases). The V gene lost 4 bases and the J gene lost 2 bases, with 17 bases spanning the gap. The CDR3 loop spans 17 amino acids. Germline V gene lookup returns CDR1 KGHDR and CDR2 SFDVKD. CDR3 coding DNA: TGTGCCACCAGTGACTCTGACAGGCCGGTAGGCAATCAGCCCCAGCATTTT. Encoded protein: CATSDSDRPVGNQPQHF.

The chain combines TRBV4-2 with TRBJ2-2; maybe TRBD1 (6 bases). The CDR3 length is 17 residues. V was cut by 1 base and J by 0 bases, with 12 bases left in between. Germline lookup yields CDR1 LGHNA and CDR2 YNFKEQ. The CDR3 spells CASSQGTGTTNTGELFF. In DNA form, the CDR3 reads TGTGCCAGCAGCCAAGGTACCGGGACAACGAACACCGGGGAGCTGTTTTTT.

The chain uses TRBV5-4 and TRBJ2-3; 11 bases line up with TRBD2. After removal of 3 bases from V and 4 bases from J, the junction contained 10 bases not matched to a gene. This CDR3 contains 17 residues. The germline V gene has CDR1 SGHNT and CDR2 YYREEE (reference sequence). In DNA, the CDR3 is TGTGCCAGCAGCTGGGGGGTTAGCGGGAGGGCCCCAGATACGCAGTATTTT. Translated: CASSWGVSGRAPDTQYF.

J is TRBJ2-7 and V is TRBV4-2; D is perhaps TRBD2 (6 bases). Germline V CDR1 and CDR2: LGHNA, YNFKEQ. The CDR3 is made up of 14 amino acids. V dropped 3 bases and J dropped 4 bases, with 13 bases sitting between them. This CDR3 is CASSQGGSTYEQYF. The CDR3 nucleotides are TGTGCCAGCAGCCAGGGGGGATCAACTTACGAGCAGTACTTC.

The rearrangement links TRBV5-1 to TRBJ1-4, with D possibly matching TRBD1 (6 bases). Trimming took off 7 bases at V and 2 bases at J, with 12 bases between the two ends. Germline CDR1 is SGHRS and CDR2 is YFSETQ. This CDR3 comprises 14 residues. CDR3 coding DNA: TGCGCCAGCGGAGCGGACAGCACTAATGAAAAACTGTTTTTT. It encodes CASGADSTNEKLFF.

The chain links TRBV7-9 to TRBJ2-7; no definite D call. CDR3 length: 14 residues. With 1 base removed from V and 3 bases from J, the gap between germline ends came to 10 bases. Per germline, CDR1 SEHNR and CDR2 FQNEAQ (reference sequence). This CDR3 reads CASSLVGTFYEQYF. Here the CDR3 DNA reads TGTGCCAGCAGCTTAGTCGGAACTTTCTACGAGCAGTACTTC.

The chain has TRBV5-1 and TRBJ2-3, with a tentative D call TRBD2 (6 bases). CDR1 is SGHRS and CDR2 is YFSETQ in the germline V gene. The V end was cut by 8 bases, the J end by 5 bases, with 15 bases between. This CDR3 region has 13 residues. Here the CDR3 reads CASATAGKDTQYF. CDR3 nucleotide sequence: TGCGCCAGTGCCACCGCGGGGAAAGATACGCAGTATTTT.

The V and J genes are TRBV16 and TRBJ1-1, with a weak D call TRBD1 (6 bases). CDR3 length: 13 residues. Germline CDR1 reads KGHSY; CDR2 reads FQNENV. Between the trimmed V and J ends, which lost 4 bases and 6 bases, there was a span of 12 bases. CDR3 nucleotide sequence: TGTGCCAGCAGCCGCCAACAGGGCTCTGAAGCTTTCTTT. Its protein product is CASSRQQGSEAFF.